The clone carrying this T cell receptor beta chain has just a few counts. Its antigen is not identified. V lost 5 bases and J lost 0, with 17 bases in between. Germline assignment: CDR1 MDHEN and CDR2 SYDVKM. The CDR3 spans 17 residues. The data belong to a study of cytomegalovirus exposure and HLA in healthy donors. The PCR employed 60 Vbeta primers together with 13 Jbeta primers. Clones were read by immunoSEQ multiplex PCR, and TCRdb kept only the in-frame ones, dropping some. This sample has about 150,000 clones, with about a tenth found just once. The study, taken as a whole, reports: The sole available immune exposure information was CMV serostatus.

The material sequenced was PBMCs. This TCR came from a male donor in good health and CMV-seronegative. The gene calls are TRBV28 and TRBJ1-5, with D maybe TRBD1 (6 bases). CDR3 bases: TGTGCCAGCAGTCTCCCTCGACAGGCCGATAGCAATCAGCCCCAGCATTTT. Its protein product is CASSLPRQADSNQPQHF.